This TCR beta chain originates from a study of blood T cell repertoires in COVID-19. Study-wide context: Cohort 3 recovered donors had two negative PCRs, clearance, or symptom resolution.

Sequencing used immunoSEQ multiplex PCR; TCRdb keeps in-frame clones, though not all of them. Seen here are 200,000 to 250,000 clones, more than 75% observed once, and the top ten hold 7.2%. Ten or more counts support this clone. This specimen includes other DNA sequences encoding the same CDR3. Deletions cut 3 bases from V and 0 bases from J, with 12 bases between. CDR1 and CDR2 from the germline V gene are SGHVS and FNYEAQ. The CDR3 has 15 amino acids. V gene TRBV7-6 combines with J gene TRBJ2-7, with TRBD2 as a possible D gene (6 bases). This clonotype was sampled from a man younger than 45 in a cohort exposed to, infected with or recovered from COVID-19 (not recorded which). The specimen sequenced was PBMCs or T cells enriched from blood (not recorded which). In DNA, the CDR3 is TGTGCCAGCAGCTTCGGCGCGGGGAGCTCCTACGAGCAGTACTTC. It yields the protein CASSFGAGSSYEQYF. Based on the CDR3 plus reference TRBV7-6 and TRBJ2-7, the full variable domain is GAGVSQSPRYKVTKRGQDVALRCDPISGHVSLYWYRQALGQGPEFLTYFNYEAQQDKSGLPNDRFSAERPEGSISTLTIQRTEQRDSAMYRCASSFGAGSSYEQYFGPGTRLTVT.